The 22 T cell receptor beta chains presented below share a single source sample, sequenced in a study of monozygotic twins with inflammatory bowel disease. After re-calling the 5' RACE reads, TCRdb lists one entry per CDR3 protein, DNA absent. The sample totals around 140,000 distinct CDR3 sequences. Sequenced sample: blood. These receptors were obtained from a human donor with ulcerative colitis or Crohn's disease, or a healthy co-twin of an affected twin (not recorded which).

The J gene is TRBJ2-3, the V gene TRBV5-1; TCRdb lists TRBD2, though no DNA is available to test this call. This CDR3 spans 16 amino acids. Looked up from germline, CDR1 is SGHRS and CDR2 is YFSETQ. CDR3 region: CASSLGLAGITDTQYF.

The V call is TRBV20-1, the J call TRBJ2-7; TCRdb's D gene call, TRBD1, goes unchecked for lack of DNA. This CDR3 comprises 12 residues. Germline loops: CDR1 DFQATT, CDR2 SNEGSKA (reference sequence). The CDR3 protein is CSAARAGYEQYF.

The V call is TRBV7-2, the J call TRBJ2-3. CDR1 and CDR2 (germline): SGHTA, FQGNSA. The CDR3 has 17 residues. CDR3 in amino acids: CASSLSLAAASTDTQYF. The entire variable domain, with the rest obtained from reference TRBV7-2 and TRBJ2-3, is as follows: GAGVSQSPSNKVTEKGKDVELRCDPISGHTALYWYRQSLGQGLEFLIYFQGNSAPDKSGLPSDRFSAERTGGSVSTLTIQRTQQEDSAVYLCASSLSLAAASTDTQYFGPGTRLTVL.

This chain links TRBV19 with TRBJ1-2; TCRdb gives TRBD1 as the D gene, but with no DNA this cannot be confirmed. Germline lookup yields CDR1 LNHDA and CDR2 SQIVND (reference sequence). The CDR3 contains 15 residues. The CDR3 is CASSDPGTRNYGYTF.

CDR3 loop: CASSGTSVGSETQYF. The gene calls are TRBV7-8 and TRBJ2-5; TCRdb designates TRBD2, a call that cannot be tested without DNA. The CDR3 is 15 amino acids. Germline values: CDR1 SGHVS, CDR2 FQNEAQ.

CDR3 loop: CASSYSRHNEQFF. This sequence joins TRBV6-2 or TRBV6-3 and TRBJ2-1. The CDR3 totals 13 residues. Germline-derived CDR1 and CDR2 are MNHEY and SVGEGT.

This chain connects TRBV30 to TRBJ1-1; TCRdb lists TRBD1, though no DNA is available to test this call. CDR1 and CDR2 (germline): GTSNPN, SVGIG (reference sequence). The CDR3 has 15 amino acids. The CDR3 protein is CAWSVVYRGGTEAFF.

This sequence joins TRBV2 and TRBJ2-1; TCRdb designates TRBD2, a call that cannot be tested without DNA. Germline CDR1 reads SNHLY; CDR2 reads FYNNEI. This CDR3 has 15 residues. This CDR3 is CASSEWGLAPNEQFF.

CDR3: CASSRSTDMNTEAFF. This sequence joins TRBV5-6 and TRBJ1-1; TCRdb selects TRBD1, and the lack of DNA leaves this call unchecked. This CDR3 has 15 amino acids. The germline V gene has CDR1 SGHDT and CDR2 YYEEEE.

The chain couples TRBV27 to TRBJ2-3; TCRdb indicates TRBD1, and absent DNA this call remains unverified. Per germline, CDR1 MNHEY and CDR2 SMNVEV (reference sequence). CDR3 length equals 15 residues. CDR3: CASSPGTVWTDTQYF.

The chain carries TRBV20-1 and TRBJ1-1; the D gene TCRdb calls, TRBD1, cannot be checked with no DNA. Germline V gene lookup returns CDR1 DFQATT and CDR2 SNEGSKA (reference sequence). The CDR3 runs to 12 residues. The CDR3 region is CSAGGGTGGAFF.

The chain uses TRBV7-6 and TRBJ1-4; the D gene TCRdb calls, TRBD1, cannot be checked with no DNA. Per the germline V gene, CDR1 is SGHVS and CDR2 is FNYEAQ. This CDR3 is 13 amino acids long. The chain's CDR3 is CASSSRGGEKLFF.

This chain connects TRBV5-1 to TRBJ2-3; TCRdb selects TRBD1, and the lack of DNA leaves this call unchecked. The CDR3 runs to 16 residues. Germline V gene lookup returns CDR1 SGHRS and CDR2 YFSETQ. The CDR3 region is CASSLVGSHGTDTQYF.

The rearrangement joins TRBV7-9 to TRBJ2-3; TCRdb reports TRBD1, a call that lacks DNA to check it against. Germline CDR1 and CDR2: SEHNR and FQNEAQ (reference sequence). The CDR3 is 14 amino acids. CDR3 sequence reads: CASSLGQFADTQYF.

The chain joins TRBV7-9 to TRBJ2-6. Per germline, CDR1 SEHNR and CDR2 FQNEAQ (reference sequence). The CDR3 contains 15 residues. The CDR3: CASSQTDSGANVLTF.

The genes are TRBV7-9 and TRBJ2-5. There are 12 residues in the CDR3. From germline, CDR1 is SEHNR and CDR2 FQNEAQ (reference sequence). The CDR3 sequence is CASSFTPETQYF.

The rearrangement joins TRBV7-9 to TRBJ1-5; TCRdb calls TRBD1, which cannot be checked without DNA. Germline lookup yields CDR1 SEHNR and CDR2 FQNEAQ (reference sequence). This CDR3 is 16 amino acids long. CDR3 sequence: CVSSRSTSWGTQPQHF. Complete variable domain (other parts from reference TRBV7-9 and TRBJ1-5): DTGVSQNPRHKITKRGQNVTFRCDPISEHNRLYWYRQTLGQGPEFLTYFQNEAQLEKSRLLSDRFSAERPKGSFSTLEIQRTEQGDSAMYLCVSSRSTSWGTQPQHFGDGTRLSIL.

The V and J genes are TRBV4-1 and TRBJ2-3; TCRdb lists TRBD2, though no DNA is available to test this call. Germline V gene data show CDR1 as MGHRA and CDR2 as YSYEKL. The CDR3 covers 16 residues. The CDR3: CASRRNSGGATDTQYF.

The V call is TRBV7-2, the J call TRBJ2-7; TCRdb's D call of TRBD2 is untestable without DNA. The CDR3 length is 13 residues. The V gene's germline CDR1 is SGHTA and CDR2 FQGNSA. The chain's CDR3 is CASSLRGDHEQYF.

V usage is TRBV18 and J usage is TRBJ2-1; TCRdb outputs TRBD1, but without DNA this stays unchecked. Germline CDR1 KGHSH, CDR2 LQKENI. This CDR3 spans 15 amino acids. This CDR3 is CASSTWTGEDNEQFF.

The chain combines TRBV18 with TRBJ2-7. There are 12 residues in the CDR3. Germline V lookup: CDR1 KGHSH, CDR2 LQKENI. This CDR3 is CASSPESYEQYF.

The gene calls are TRBV4-1 and TRBJ1-2; TCRdb indicates TRBD1, and absent DNA this call remains unverified. This CDR3 spans 16 amino acids. Germline CDR1 and CDR2: MGHRA and YSYEKL. This CDR3 reads CASSQVDRGRALGYTF.